This T cell receptor beta chain was recorded in a study of post-analysis software for immune sequencing data. Findings and caveats of the study: TRBV5-6, TRBV5-1 and TRBV20-1 were among roughly five TRBV segments more frequent in patients than controls.

This clonotype was found many times. The antigen remains undetermined. Unique-molecular-identifier-tagged TCR beta cDNA libraries were used. Using its own MiXCR run on the PCR reads, TCRdb lists one record per CDR3 protein. Among roughly 700,000 distinct CDR3 sequences listed, around 27% were seen once. Per germline, CDR1 SGHRS and CDR2 YFSETQ. The CDR3 length is 16 residues. V shed 4 bases and J 5 bases; nucleotides not matched to a gene: 10. The sequence was obtained from a girl under 18 with multiple sclerosis. The V call is TRBV5-1, the J call TRBJ2-1; 9 nucleotides line up with TRBD1. Sequenced sample: blood. The CDR3 nucleotides read TGCGCCAGCAGCCCGGCCGGGACAGGGAGACACAATGAGCAGTTCTTC. As protein: CASSPAGTGRHNEQFF.